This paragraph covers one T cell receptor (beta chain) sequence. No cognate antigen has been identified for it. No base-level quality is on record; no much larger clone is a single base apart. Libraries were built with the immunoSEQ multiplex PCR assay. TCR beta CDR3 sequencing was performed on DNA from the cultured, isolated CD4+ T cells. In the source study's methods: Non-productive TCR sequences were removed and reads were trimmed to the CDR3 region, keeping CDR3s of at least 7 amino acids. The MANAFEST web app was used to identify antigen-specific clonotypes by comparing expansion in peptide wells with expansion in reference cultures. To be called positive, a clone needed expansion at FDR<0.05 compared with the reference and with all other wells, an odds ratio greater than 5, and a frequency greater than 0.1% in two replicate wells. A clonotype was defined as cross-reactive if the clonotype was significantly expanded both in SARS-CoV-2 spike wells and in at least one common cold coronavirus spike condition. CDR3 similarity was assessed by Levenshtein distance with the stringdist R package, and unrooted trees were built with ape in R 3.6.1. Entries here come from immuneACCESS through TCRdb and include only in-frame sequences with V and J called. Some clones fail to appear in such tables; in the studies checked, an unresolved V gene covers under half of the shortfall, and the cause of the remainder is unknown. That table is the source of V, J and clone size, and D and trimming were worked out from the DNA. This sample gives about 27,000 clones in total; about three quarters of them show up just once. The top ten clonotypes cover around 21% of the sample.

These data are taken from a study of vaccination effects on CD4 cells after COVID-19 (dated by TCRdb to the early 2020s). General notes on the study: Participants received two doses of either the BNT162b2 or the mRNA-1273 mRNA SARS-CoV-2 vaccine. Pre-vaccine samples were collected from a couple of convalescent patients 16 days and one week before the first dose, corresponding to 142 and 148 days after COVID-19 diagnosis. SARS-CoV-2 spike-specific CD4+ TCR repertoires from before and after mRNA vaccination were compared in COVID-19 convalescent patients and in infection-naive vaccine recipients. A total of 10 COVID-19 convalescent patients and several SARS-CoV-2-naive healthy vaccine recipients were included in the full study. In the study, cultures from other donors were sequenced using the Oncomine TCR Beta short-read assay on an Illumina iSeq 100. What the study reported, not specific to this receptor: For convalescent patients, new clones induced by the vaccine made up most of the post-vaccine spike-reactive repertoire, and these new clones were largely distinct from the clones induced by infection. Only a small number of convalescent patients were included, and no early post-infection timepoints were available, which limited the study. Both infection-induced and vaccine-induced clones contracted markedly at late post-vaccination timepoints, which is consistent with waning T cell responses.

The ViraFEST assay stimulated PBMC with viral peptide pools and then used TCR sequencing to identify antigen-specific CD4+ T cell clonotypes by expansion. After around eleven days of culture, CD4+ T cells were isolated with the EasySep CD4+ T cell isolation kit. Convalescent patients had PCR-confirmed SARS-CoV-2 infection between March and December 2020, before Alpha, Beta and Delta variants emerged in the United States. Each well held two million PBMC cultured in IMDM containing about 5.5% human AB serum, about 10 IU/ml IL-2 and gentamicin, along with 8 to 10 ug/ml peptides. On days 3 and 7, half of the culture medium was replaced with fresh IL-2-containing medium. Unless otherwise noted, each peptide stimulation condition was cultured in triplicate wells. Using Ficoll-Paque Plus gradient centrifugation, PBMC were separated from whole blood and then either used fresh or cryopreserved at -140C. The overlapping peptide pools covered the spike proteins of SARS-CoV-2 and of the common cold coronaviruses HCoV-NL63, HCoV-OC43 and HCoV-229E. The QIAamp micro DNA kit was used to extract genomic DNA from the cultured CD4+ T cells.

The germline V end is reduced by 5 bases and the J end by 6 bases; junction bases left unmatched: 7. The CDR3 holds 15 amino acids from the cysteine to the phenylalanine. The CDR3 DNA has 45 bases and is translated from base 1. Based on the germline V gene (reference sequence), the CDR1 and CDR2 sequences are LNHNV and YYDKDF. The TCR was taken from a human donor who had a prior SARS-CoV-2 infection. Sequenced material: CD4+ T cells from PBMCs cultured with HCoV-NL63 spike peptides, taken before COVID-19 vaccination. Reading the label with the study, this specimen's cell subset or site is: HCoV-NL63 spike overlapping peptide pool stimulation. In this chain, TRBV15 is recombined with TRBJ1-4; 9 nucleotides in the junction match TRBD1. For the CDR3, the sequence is CATSAWTGDYEKLFF. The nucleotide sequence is TGTGCCACCAGCGCGTGGACAGGGGATTATGAAAAACTGTTTTTT.